This T cell receptor (beta chain) came from a study of Graves' ophthalmopathy and Graves' hyperthyroidism. Ineligible for inclusion were patients with other autoimmune diseases, uncontrolled infections, pregnancy or lactation. After removal of 6 bases from V and 2 bases from J, the junction contained 7 bases not matched to a gene. The CDR3 contains 15 residues. Per the germline V gene, CDR1 is MNHNS and CDR2 is SASEGT. The study amplified TCR beta CDR3 regions using RNA transcripts. The first round was an RT-PCR with HTBI primers, and the second round was a multiplex PCR. Via MiXCR, TCRdb re-called the multiplex PCR reads, giving one row per CDR3 protein. The repertoire holds almost 400,000 distinct CDR3 sequences, with about 17% as singletons. Study-wide results and caveats: Blood repertoires reportedly contained most expanded thyroid clonotypes above 0.001 frequency. Sensitivity reached 70.59% and specificity 72.22% when the model predicted ophthalmopathy progression.

This clonotype was recorded at least ten times. What it recognizes is unknown. This chain joins TRBV6-1 and TRBJ2-7; 10 nucleotides match TRBD1. The source of this sequence is a woman aged 18 to 35 with Graves' ophthalmopathy. The sequencing sample was made of peripheral blood. Here the CDR3 reads CASRAGTGAAYEQYF. The CDR3, as DNA: TGTGCCAGCAGAGCCGGGACAGGGGCGGCCTACGAGCAGTACTTC.